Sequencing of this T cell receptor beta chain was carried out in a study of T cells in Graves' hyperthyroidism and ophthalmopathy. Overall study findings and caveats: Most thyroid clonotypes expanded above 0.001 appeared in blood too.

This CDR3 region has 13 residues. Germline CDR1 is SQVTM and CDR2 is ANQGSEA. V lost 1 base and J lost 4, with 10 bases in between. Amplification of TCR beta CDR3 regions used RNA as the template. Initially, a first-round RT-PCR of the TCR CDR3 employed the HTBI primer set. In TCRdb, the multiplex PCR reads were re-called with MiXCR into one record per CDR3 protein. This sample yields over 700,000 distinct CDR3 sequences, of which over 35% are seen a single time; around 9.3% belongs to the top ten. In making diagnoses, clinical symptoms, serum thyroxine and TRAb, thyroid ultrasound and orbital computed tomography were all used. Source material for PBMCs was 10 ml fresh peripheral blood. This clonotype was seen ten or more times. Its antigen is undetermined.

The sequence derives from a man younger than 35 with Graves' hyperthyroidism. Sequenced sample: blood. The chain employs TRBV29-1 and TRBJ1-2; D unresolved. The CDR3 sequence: CSVEGPEAYGYTF. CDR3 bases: TGCAGCGTTGAAGGGCCGGAGGCCTATGGCTACACCTTC.